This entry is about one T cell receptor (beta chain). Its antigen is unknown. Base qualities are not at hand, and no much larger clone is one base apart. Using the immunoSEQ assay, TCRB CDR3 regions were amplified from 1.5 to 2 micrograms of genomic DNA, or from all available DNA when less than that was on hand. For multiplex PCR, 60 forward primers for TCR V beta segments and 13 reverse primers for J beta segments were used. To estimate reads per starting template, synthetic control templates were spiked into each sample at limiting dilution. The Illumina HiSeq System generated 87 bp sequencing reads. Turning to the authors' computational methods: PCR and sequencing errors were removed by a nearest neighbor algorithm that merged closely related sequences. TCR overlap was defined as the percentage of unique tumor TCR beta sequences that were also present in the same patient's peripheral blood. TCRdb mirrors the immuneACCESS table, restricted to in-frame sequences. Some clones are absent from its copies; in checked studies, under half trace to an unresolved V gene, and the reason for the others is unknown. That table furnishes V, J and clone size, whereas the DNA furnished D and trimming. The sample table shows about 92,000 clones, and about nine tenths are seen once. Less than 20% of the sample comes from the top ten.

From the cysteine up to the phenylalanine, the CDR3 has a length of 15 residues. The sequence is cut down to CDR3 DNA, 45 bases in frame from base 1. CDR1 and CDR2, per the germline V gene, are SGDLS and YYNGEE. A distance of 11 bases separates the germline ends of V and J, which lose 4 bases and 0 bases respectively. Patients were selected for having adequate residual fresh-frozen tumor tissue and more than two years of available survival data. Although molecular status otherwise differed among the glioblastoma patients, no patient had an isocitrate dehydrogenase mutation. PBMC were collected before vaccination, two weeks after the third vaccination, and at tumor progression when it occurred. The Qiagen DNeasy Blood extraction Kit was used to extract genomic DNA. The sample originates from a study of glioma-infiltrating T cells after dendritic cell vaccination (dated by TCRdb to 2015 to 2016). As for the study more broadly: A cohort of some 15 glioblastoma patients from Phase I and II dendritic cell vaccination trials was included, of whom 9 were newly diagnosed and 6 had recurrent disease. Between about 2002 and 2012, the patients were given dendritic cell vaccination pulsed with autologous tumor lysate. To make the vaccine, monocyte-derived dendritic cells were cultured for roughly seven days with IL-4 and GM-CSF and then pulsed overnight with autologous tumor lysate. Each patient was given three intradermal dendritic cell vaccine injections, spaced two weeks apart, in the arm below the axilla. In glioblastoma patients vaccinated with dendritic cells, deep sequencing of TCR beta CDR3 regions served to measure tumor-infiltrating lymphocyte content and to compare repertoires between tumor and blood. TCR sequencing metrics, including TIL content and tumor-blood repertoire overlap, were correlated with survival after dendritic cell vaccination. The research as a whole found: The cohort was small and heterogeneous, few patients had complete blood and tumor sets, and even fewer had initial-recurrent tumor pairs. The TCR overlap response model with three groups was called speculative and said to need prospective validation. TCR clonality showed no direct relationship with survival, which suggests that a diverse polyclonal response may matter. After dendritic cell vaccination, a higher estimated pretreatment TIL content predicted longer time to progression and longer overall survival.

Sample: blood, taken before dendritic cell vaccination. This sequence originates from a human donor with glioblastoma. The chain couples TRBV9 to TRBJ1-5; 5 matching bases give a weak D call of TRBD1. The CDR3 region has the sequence CASSSGHHSNQPQHF. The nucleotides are TGTGCCAGCAGCTCAGGACACCATAGCAATCAGCCCCAGCATTTT.